The 20 T cell receptor beta chains below all came from one sample that was sequenced in a study of T cells after posttransplantation cyclophosphamide. The data were produced by immunoSEQ multiplex PCR, yet TCRdb's version contains in-frame clones alone and is incomplete. Among 2,500 to 3,500 clones listed, approximately 81% were seen once. The sequencing sample was made of CD8+ T cells sorted from PBMCs. All receptors come from a woman aged 50 to 60 in good health and a related stem cell transplant donor.

The chain couples TRBV6-9 to TRBJ1-1; D is unclear. Germline V gene lookup returns CDR1 MNHGY and CDR2 SVAAGI. The V and J ends lost 6 bases and 5 bases respectively, with 13 bases between them. This CDR3 region has 13 residues. The CDR3 sequence is CASSIRRETEAFF. The CDR3 coding sequence is TGTGCCAGCAGCATTCGCCGGGAGACTGAAGCTTTCTTT.

This clone was seen once. The genes are TRBV19 and TRBJ2-7; 11 bases are shared with TRBD1. The CDR3 covers 15 residues. Germline V gene sequence: CDR1 LNHDA, CDR2 SQIVND (reference sequence). V shed 5 bases, J shed 1 base, and the junction held 4 bases outside the gene matches. This chain's CDR3 is CASSPGTGGSYEQYF. Written as DNA, the CDR3 is TGTGCCAGTAGTCCCGGGACAGGGGGTTCCTACGAGCAGTACTTC. The full variable domain, completed using reference TRBV19 and TRBJ2-7, is DGGITQSPKYLFRKEGQNVTLSCEQNLNHDAMYWYRQDPGQGLRLIYYSQIVNDFQKGDIAEGYSVSREKKESFPLTVTSAQKNPTAFYLCASSPGTGGSYEQYFGPGTRLTVT.

The V gene is TRBV27, the J gene TRBJ2-5, with 13 bases that match TRBD2. Per germline, CDR1 MNHEY and CDR2 SMNVEV (reference sequence). The CDR3 loop spans 13 amino acids. Trimming cost V 8 bases and J 5 bases; bases outside gene matches: 2. The DNA for the CDR3 is TGTGCCAGCGGACTAGCGGGGGCGGAGACCCAGTACTTC. This encodes CASGLAGAETQYF.

The rearrangement links TRBV5-5 to TRBJ2-1, with 7 nucleotides matching TRBD1. The CDR3 runs 15 residues. The V segment lost 3 bases and the J segment 5 bases; nucleotides outside the gene matches: 8. Germline values: CDR1 SGHKS, CDR2 YYEKEE (reference sequence). Here the CDR3 reads CASSSPGGENNEQFF. CDR3 in DNA: TGTGCCAGCAGCTCCCCAGGGGGAGAGAACAATGAGCAGTTCTTC.

This clone has a single count. V and J are TRBV2 and TRBJ2-3, with D unresolved. V was pared by 6 bases and J by 5 bases, with 15 bases between. This CDR3 is 14 amino acids long. Per germline, CDR1 SNHLY and CDR2 FYNNEI. CDR3: CASRDTPARDTQYF. As DNA, the CDR3 is TGTGCCAGCAGAGATACTCCCGCGAGAGATACGCAGTATTTT.

This chain links TRBV2 with TRBJ2-1, with D possibly matching TRBD2 (6 bases). V shed 7 bases and J shed 7 bases, with 20 bases lying between them. CDR1 is SNHLY, CDR2 FYNNEI, per germline. This CDR3 is 15 amino acids long. The CDR3 bases are TGTGCCAGCACCTTCGGGACTCTTGGTGGAAATGAGCAGTTCTTC. Its translation is CASTFGTLGGNEQFF.

The chain has TRBV28 and TRBJ2-2; 8 bases are shared with TRBD1. V dropped 1 base and J dropped 1; count of bases not matched to a gene: 5. The CDR3 is 17 residues long. CDR1 and CDR2 (germline): MDHEN, SYDVKM. The CDR3 DNA is TGTGCCAGCAGTTTATATGCAGGGACAGGGAACACCGGGGAGCTGTTTTTT. Amino acids: CASSLYAGTGNTGELFF.

V gene TRBV4-1 combines with J gene TRBJ2-3; 8 positions match TRBD1. Trimming cost V 3 bases and J 2 bases; bases outside gene matches: 4. The CDR3 is 15 amino acids. Germline-derived CDR1 and CDR2 are MGHRA and YSYEKL. The CDR3 DNA is TGCGCCAGCAGCCAGGAGGACAGGGACACAGATACGCAGTATTTT. Amino acids: CASSQEDRDTDTQYF.

The rearrangement joins TRBV5-1 to TRBJ2-7; D possibly corresponds to TRBD1 (5 bases). This CDR3 comprises 12 residues. The ends were cut back, 0 bases at V and 6 bases at J, with 7 bases in the middle. The germline V gene encodes CDR1 SGHRS and CDR2 YFSETQ. The CDR3 bases are TGCGCCAGCAGCTTGGTAGGGGTCGAGCAGTACTTC. The encoded protein is CASSLVGVEQYF.

V usage is TRBV4-1 and J usage is TRBJ1-1; 8 bases agree with TRBD1. The CDR3 runs 12 residues. With 7 bases clipped from V and 6 bases from J, the junction kept 4 bases outside the gene matches. Germline CDR1 is MGHRA and CDR2 is YSYEKL. The CDR3 loop is CASTSTGAEAFF. The CDR3 nucleotides are TGCGCCAGCACCTCGACAGGGGCTGAAGCTTTCTTT.

The chain combines TRBV5-3 with TRBJ2-2, with 14 bases identical to TRBD2. TRBV5-3 is designated an ORF whose function remains uncertain. The CDR3 covers 19 residues. V lost 3 bases, J lost 3 bases, and 10 bases stayed unmatched. The CDR3, as DNA: TGTGCCAGAAGCTCTGCGACTAGCGGGAGGGCCCTGGACACCGGGGAGCTGTTTTTT. Amino acids: CARSSATSGRALDTGELFF.

V gene TRBV4-2 combines with J gene TRBJ2-7, with 7 bases lining up with TRBD2. The V gene end was trimmed by 1 base and the J gene end by 2 bases; junction bases not matched to a gene: 5. The CDR3 has 15 amino acids. The V gene's germline CDR1 is LGHNA and CDR2 YNFKEQ. CDR3 residues: CASSQVASGTYEQYF. In DNA form, the CDR3 reads TGTGCCAGCAGCCAAGTTGCTAGCGGAACCTACGAGCAGTACTTC.

This clone was detected once. This chain connects TRBV9 to TRBJ2-7; D may be TRBD2 (6 bases). Per the germline V gene, CDR1 is SGDLS and CDR2 is YYNGEE. V was shortened by 0 bases and J by 0 bases, with 10 bases between the two germline ends. CDR3 length: 15 residues. Here the CDR3 DNA reads TGTGCCAGCAGCGTAGATGGGGGGAGCTCCTACGAGCAGTACTTC. Amino acids: CASSVDGGSSYEQYF. Combining the CDR3 with reference TRBV9 and TRBJ2-7 gives the whole variable domain DSGVTQTPKHLITATGQRVTLRCSPRSGDLSVYWYQQSLDQGLQFLIQYYNGEERAKGNILERFSAQQFPDLHSELNLSSLELGDSALYFCASSVDGGSSYEQYFGPGTRLTVT.

This clone came up a few times. V gene TRBV19 combines with J gene TRBJ2-3; D is unresolved. The CDR3 runs 15 residues. The germline gives CDR1 LNHDA, CDR2 SQIVND (reference sequence). V was shortened by 3 bases and J by 3 bases, with 13 bases between the two germline ends. The CDR3 region has the DNA TGTGCCAGTAGTATTACTAAGTTGGGTACAGATACGCAGTATTTT. It is translated as CASSITKLGTDTQYF.

The rearrangement links TRBV5-1 to TRBJ2-7; D is perhaps TRBD1 (7 bases). Trimming pared 4 bases from V and 5 bases from J, leaving 19 bases between. Looked up from germline, CDR1 is SGHRS and CDR2 is YFSETQ. The CDR3 spans 15 residues. The DNA for the CDR3 is TGCGCCAGCAGCCCAGGTCAGGGGGGCAAAAACGAGCAGTACTTC. It yields the protein CASSPGQGGKNEQYF. Combining the CDR3 with reference TRBV5-1 and TRBJ2-7 gives the whole variable domain KAGVTQTPRYLIKTRGQQVTLSCSPISGHRSVSWYQQTPGQGLQFLFEYFSETQRNKGNFPGRFSGRQFSNSRSEMNVSTLELGDSALYLCASSPGQGGKNEQYFGPGTRLTVT.

This rearrangement joins TRBV11-2 to TRBJ2-1, with a tentative D call TRBD2 (5 bases). Germline V CDR1 and CDR2: SGHAT, FQNNGV. The CDR3 runs to 15 residues. V gave up 0 bases and J gave up 2 bases, with 8 bases separating them. The CDR3 DNA reads TGTGCCAGCAGCTTAGAGCTAGCACCCTACAATGAGCAGTTCTTC. The encoded protein is CASSLELAPYNEQFF.

The chain combines TRBV11-2 with TRBJ2-7; 8 nucleotides align to TRBD1. This CDR3 spans 13 amino acids. V lost 4 bases to trimming and J lost 6 bases; unmatched junction nucleotides: 5. The V gene's germline CDR1 is SGHAT and CDR2 FQNNGV. CDR3 protein: CASSSAGGREQYF. The CDR3 nucleotides are TGTGCCAGCAGCTCCGCAGGGGGCCGCGAGCAGTACTTC.

The V and J genes are TRBV11-2 and TRBJ2-5; 10 bases agree with TRBD2. Judging by the DNA end, TRBJ2-7 fits better; the J call may be wrong. Germline V gives CDR1 SGHAT, CDR2 FQNNGV. The CDR3 consists of 14 residues. CDR3 DNA: TGTGCCAGCAGCTCAAGCGGGAGGGCCTTCGAGCAGTACTTC. This translates into CASSSSGRAFEQYF.

This clone occurred once. The CDR3 bases are TGTGCCAGCTCCCAGGGGTCGAGGACTGAAGCTTTCTTT. This translates into CASSQGSRTEAFF. This sequence joins TRBV18 and TRBJ1-1; possible D gene TRBD1, 6 bases. Germline-derived CDR1 and CDR2 are KGHSH and LQKENI. V lost 6 bases and J 5 bases, leaving 13 bases between the germline ends. The CDR3 runs to 13 residues.

The table lists this clone with a count of one. V usage is TRBV5-1 and J usage is TRBJ2-3; the match to TRBD2 covers 9 bases. The CDR3 spans 16 residues. Germline V gives CDR1 SGHRS, CDR2 YFSETQ. The V gene end was trimmed by 6 bases and the J gene end by 4 bases; junction bases not matched to a gene: 12. CDR3: CASTTGVRGGSDTQYF. DNA of the CDR3: TGCGCCAGCACCACTGGGGTGCGGGGGGGCTCAGATACGCAGTATTTT. Full variable domain (outside the CDR3, taken from reference TRBV5-1 and TRBJ2-3): KAGVTQTPRYLIKTRGQQVTLSCSPISGHRSVSWYQQTPGQGLQFLFEYFSETQRNKGNFPGRFSGRQFSNSRSEMNVSTLELGDSALYLCASTTGVRGGSDTQYFGPGTRLTVL.